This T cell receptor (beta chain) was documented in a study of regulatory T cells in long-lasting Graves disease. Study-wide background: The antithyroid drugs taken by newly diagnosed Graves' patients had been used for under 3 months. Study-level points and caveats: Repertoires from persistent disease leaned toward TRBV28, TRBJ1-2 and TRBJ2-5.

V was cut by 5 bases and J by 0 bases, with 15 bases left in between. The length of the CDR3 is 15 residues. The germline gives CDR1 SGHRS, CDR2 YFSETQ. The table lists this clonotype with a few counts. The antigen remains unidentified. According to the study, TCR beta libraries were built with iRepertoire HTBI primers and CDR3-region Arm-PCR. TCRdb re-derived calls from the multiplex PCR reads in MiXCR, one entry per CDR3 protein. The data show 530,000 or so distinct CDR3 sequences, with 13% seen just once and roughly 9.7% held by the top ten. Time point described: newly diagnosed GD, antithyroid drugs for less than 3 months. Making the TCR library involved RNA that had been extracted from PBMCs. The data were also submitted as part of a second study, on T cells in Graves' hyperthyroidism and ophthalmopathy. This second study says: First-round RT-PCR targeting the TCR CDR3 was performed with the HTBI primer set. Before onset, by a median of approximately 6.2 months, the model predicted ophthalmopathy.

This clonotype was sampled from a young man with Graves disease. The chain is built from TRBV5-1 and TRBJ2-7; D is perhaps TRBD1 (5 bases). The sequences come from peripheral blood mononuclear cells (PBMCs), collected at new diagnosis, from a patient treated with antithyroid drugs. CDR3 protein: CASRFSSGYSYEQYF. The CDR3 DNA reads TGCGCCAGCAGATTCAGCTCAGGGTACTCCTACGAGCAGTACTTC.